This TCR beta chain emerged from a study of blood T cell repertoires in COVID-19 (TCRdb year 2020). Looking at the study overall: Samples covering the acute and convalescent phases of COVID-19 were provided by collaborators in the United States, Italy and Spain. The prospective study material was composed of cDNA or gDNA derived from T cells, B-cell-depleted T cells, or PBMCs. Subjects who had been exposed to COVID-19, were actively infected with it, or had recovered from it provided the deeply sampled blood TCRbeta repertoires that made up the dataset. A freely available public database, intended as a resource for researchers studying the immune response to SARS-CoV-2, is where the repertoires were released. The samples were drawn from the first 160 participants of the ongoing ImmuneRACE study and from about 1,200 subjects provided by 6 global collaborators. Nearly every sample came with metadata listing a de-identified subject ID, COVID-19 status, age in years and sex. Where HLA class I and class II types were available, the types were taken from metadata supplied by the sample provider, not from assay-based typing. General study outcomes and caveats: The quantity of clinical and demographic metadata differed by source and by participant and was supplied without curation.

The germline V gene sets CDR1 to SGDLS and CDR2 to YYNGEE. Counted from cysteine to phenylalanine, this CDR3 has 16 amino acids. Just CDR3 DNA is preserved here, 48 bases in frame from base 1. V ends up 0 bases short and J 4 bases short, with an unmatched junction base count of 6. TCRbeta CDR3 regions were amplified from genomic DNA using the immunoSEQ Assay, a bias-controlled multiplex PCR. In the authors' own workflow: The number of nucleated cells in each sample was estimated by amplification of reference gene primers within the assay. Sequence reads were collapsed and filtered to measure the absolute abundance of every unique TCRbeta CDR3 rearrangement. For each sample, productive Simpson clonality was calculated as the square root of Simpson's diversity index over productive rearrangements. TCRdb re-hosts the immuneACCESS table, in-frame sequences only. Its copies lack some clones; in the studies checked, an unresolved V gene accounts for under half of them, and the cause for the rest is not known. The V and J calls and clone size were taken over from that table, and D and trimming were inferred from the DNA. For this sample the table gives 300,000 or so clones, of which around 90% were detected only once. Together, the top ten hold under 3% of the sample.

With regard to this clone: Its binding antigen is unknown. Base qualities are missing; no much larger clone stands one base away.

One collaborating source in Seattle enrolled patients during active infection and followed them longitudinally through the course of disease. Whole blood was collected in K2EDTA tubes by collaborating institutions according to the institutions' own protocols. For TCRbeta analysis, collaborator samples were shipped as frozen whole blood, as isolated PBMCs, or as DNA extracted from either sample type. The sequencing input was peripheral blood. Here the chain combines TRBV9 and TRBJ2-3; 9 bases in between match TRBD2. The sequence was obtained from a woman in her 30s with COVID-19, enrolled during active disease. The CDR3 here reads CASSVDPSGNSDTQYF. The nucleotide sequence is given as TGTGCCAGCAGCGTAGATCCTAGCGGGAACTCAGATACGCAGTATTTT.